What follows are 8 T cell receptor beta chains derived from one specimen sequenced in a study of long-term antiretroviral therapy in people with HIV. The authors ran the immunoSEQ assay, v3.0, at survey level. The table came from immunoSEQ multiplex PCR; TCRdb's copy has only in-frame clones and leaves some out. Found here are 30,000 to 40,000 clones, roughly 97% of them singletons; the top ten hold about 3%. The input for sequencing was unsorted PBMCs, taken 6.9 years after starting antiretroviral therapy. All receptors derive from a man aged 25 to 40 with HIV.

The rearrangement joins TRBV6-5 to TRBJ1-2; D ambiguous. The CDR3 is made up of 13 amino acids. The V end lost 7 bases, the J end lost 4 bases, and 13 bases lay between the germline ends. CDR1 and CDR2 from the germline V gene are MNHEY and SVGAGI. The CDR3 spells CASIEGPIYGYTF. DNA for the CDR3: TGTGCCAGCATTGAGGGCCCTATCTATGGCTACACCTTC.

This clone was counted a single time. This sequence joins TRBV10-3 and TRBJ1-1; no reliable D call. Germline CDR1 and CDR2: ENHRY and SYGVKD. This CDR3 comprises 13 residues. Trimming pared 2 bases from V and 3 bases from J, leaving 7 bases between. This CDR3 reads CAISEPGYTEAFF. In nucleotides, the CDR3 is TGTGCCATCAGTGAGCCCGGGTACACTGAAGCTTTCTTT.

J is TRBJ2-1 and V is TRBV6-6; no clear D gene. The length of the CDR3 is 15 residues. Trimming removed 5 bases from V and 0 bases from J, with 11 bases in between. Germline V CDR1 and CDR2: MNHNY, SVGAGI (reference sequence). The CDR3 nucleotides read TGTGCCAGCAGTCTCGACCTGGGCTCCTACAATGAGCAGTTCTTC. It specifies CASSLDLGSYNEQFF.

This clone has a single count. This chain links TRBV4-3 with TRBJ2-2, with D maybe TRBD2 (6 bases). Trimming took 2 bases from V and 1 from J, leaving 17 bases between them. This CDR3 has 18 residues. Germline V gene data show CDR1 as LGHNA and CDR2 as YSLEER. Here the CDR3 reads CASSQPTGADWNTGELFF. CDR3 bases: TGCGCCAGCAGCCAACCGACGGGAGCGGACTGGAACACCGGGGAGCTGTTTTTT.

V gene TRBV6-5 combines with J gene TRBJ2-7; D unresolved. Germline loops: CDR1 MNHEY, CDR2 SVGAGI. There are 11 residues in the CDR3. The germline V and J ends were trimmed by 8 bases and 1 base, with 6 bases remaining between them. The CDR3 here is CASGVSYEQYF. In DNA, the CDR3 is TGTGCCAGCGGGGTTTCCTACGAGCAGTACTTC.

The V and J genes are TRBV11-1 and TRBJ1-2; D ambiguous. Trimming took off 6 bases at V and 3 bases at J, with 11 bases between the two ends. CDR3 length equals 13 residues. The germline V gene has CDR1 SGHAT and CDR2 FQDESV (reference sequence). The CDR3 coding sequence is TGTGCCAGCAGAGCGAGGGATGACTATGGCTACACCTTC. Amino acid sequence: CASRARDDYGYTF.

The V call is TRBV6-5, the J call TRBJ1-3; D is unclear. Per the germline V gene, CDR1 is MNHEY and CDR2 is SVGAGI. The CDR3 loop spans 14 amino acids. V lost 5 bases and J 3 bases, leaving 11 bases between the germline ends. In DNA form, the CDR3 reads TGTGCCAGCAGTCGCGGCGGGGATGGAAACACCATATATTTT. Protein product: CASSRGGDGNTIYF.

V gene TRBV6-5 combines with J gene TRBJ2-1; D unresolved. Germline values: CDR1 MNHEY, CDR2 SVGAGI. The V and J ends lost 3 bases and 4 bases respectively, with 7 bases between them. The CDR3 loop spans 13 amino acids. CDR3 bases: TGTGCCAGCAGTTATGGGAAATACAATGAGCAGTTCTTC. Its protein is CASSYGKYNEQFF.